This T cell receptor beta chain was recovered during a study of blood T cell repertoires in COVID-19. Study context: The United States, Italy and Spain provided the acute and convalescent COVID-19 samples. From T cells, B-cell-depleted T cells, or PBMCs came the material, which was cDNA or gDNA.

CDR3 size: 12 residues. In germline, CDR1 is SNHLY, CDR2 FYNNEI. V lost 6 bases and J 0 bases, leaving 5 bases between the germline ends. In the original processing: The assay estimated nucleated cells by amplifying reference gene primers. Sequenced by immunoSEQ multiplex PCR; TCRdb stores in-frame clones only, minus some. The DNA gave D and trimming, while V, J and clone size come from that table. The profile shows over 15,000 clones, roughly 80% of them singletons. Sequenced: peripheral blood. The gene calls are TRBV2 and TRBJ2-5; D uncertain. The TCR was taken from a man between 65 and 85 years old with active or convalescent COVID-19. The CDR3 protein is CASRYYQETQYF. The CDR3 nucleotides read TGTGCCAGCAGGTATTACCAAGAGACCCAGTACTTC.